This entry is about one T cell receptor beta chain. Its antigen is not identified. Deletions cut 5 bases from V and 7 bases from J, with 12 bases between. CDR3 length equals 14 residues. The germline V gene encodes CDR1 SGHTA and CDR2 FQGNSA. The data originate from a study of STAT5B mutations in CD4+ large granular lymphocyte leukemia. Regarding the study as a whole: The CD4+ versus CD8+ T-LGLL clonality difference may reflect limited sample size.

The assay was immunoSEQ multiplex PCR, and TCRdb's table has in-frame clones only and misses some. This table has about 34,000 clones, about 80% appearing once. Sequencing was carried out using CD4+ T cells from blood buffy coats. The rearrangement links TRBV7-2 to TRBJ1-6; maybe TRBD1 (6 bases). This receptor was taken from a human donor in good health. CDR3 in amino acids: CASSLTGLNSPLHF. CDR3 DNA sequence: TGTGCCAGCAGCCTAACAGGGTTGAATTCACCCCTCCACTTT.